The clone carrying this T cell receptor beta chain was seen only a few times. The antigen remains unidentified. Germline V gene sequence: CDR1 SGHTA, CDR2 FQGNSA. Between the trimmed V and J ends, which lost 3 bases and 1 base, there was a span of 12 bases. The CDR3 totals 16 residues. Study outcomes and limitations: Tumor memory CD4+ T cell TCR gene usage clustered with blood and lymph node memory CD4+ cells and lymph node naive CD4+ cells. Greatest tumor Treg TCR overlap was with tumor naive CD4+ cells.

Semi-nested PCR with Nested Universal Primer A followed constant-region reverse priming of full-length variable regions. In TCRdb, the 5' RACE reads were re-called with MiXCR into one record per CDR3 protein. Altogether roughly 55,000 distinct CDR3 sequences are present, more than 20% being singletons, with the ten largest covering roughly 3%. The sequencing sample was made of tumor-infiltrating naive CD4+ T cells sorted from the breast tumor. Subset denoted: naive CD4+ T cells, CD4+CD45RA+CD25-. V is TRBV7-2 and J is TRBJ2-2, with a possible D match to TRBD1 (5 bases). This clonotype originated in a female donor with breast cancer. CDR3 region: CASSFMAGLNTGELFF. DNA of the CDR3: TGTGCCAGCAGCTTCATGGCAGGGCTGAACACCGGGGAGCTGTTTTTT.